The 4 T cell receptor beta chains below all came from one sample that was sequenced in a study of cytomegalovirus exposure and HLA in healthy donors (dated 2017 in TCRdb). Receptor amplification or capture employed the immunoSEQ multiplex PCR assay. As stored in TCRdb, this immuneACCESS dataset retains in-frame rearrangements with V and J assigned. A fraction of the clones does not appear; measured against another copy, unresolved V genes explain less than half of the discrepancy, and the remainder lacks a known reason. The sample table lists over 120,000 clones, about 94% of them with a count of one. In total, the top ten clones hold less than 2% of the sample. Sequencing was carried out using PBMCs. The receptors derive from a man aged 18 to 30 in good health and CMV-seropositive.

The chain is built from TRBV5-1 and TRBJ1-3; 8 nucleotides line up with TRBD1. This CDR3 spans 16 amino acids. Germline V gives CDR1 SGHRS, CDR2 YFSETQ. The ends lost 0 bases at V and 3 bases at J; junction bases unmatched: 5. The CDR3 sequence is CASSLASGTGGNTIYF. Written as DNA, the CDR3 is TGCGCCAGCAGCTTGGCCAGTGGGACAGGTGGAAACACCATATATTTT.

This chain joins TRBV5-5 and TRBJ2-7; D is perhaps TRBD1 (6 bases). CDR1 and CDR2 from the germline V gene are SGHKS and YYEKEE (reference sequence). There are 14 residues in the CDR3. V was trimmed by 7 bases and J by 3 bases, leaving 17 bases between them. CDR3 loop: CASRIGQSRYEQYF. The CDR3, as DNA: TGTGCCAGCCGCATAGGACAGAGTCGCTACGAGCAGTACTTC.

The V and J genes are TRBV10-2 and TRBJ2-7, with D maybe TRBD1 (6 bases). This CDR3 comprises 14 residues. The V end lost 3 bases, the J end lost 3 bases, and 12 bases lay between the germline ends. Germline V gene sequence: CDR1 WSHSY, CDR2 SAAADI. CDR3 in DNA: TGCGCCAGCAGTGACAGGGGCCCTTTCTACGAGCAGTACTTC. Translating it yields CASSDRGPFYEQYF.

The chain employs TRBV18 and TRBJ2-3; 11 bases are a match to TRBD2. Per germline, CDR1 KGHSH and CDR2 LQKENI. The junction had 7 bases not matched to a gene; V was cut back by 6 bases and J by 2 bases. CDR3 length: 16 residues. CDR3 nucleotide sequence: TGTGCCAGCTCCGATCGGACTAGCGGGTTCACAGATACGCAGTATTTT. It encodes CASSDRTSGFTDTQYF. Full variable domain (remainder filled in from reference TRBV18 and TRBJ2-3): NAGVMQNPRHLVRRRGQEARLRCSPMKGHSHVYWYRQLPEEGLKFMVYLQKENIIDESGMPKERFSAEFPKEGPSILRIQQVVRGDSAAYFCASSDRTSGFTDTQYFGPGTRLTVL.